Sequencing of this T cell receptor beta chain was carried out in a study of blood T cell repertoires in COVID-19. CDR3 length equals 13 residues. V lost 7 bases to trimming and J lost 7 bases, with 20 bases between them. Germline V lookup: CDR1 SQVTM, CDR2 ANQGSEA. Clones were sequenced by immunoSEQ multiplex PCR, and TCRdb holds only the in-frame ones, with some missing. In the table there are around 300,000 clones, 75% to 90% of which are singletons. This clone was counted only a few times. The source material was PBMCs or T cells enriched from blood (not recorded which). This TCR was sampled from a man under 40 who had recovered from COVID-19. This rearrangement joins TRBV29-1 to TRBJ2-7, with D perhaps TRBD1 (5 bases). The CDR3 region is CSAGQGYDGEQYF. In nucleotides, the CDR3 is TGCAGCGCCGGCCAGGGATATGACGGAGAGCAGTACTTC.